This is a list of T cell receptor beta chains from one sample in a study of T cell repertoires in cytomegalovirus infection. Antigens for these TCRs are unknown. Via MiXCR, TCRdb re-called the reads, giving one row per CDR3 protein. The table shows under 150,000 distinct CDR3 sequences, with 30% to 35% occurring only once. Here the sequenced sample was CD8+ T cells from cultured PBMCs, taken from culture after CMV antigen stimulation. The origin of the receptors is a human donor in good health (CMV status not recorded). Some clones in this sample may be carry-over from other donors' samples. The CDR3 runs from the conserved cysteine through the conserved F or W. Fields, in order: J gene, clone size, V gene, CDR3 protein. Expanded clones are given a class, and other clones once, few, many or no size at all.

TRBJ2-3,few,TRBV2,CASIGLAGGPTDTQYF
TRBJ1-2,once,TRBV20-1,CSAMVPRQGHYGYTF
TRBJ1-5,few,TRBV19,CASSQGTDNQPQHF
TRBJ1-3,.,TRBV7-3,CASSFSRGAGNTIYF
TRBJ1-6,once,TRBV4-1,CASSQGDFVDSPLHF
TRBJ2-7,.,TRBV7-9,CASSLTGVTYEQYF
TRBJ1-1,many,TRBV19,CASSFNPTGSVEAFF
TRBJ1-5,medium-sized,TRBV7-9,CASGFGNQPQHF
TRBJ2-2,.,TRBV19,CASSIGIDTGELFF
TRBJ1-6,.,TRBV7-6,CASSDGGSGVSPLHF
TRBJ2-3,.,TRBV7-6,CASSLAPEADTQYF
TRBJ1-2,few,TRBV6-5,CASSYDFSGALGGYTF
TRBJ2-3,few,TRBV11-3,CALGRTTDTQYF
TRBJ1-1,.,TRBV25-1,CASSEYYVGDRTNTEAFF
TRBJ2-7,.,TRBV6-2/TRBV6-3,CASSSYQGATYEQYF
TRBJ1-6,.,TRBV5-4,CASSPSGDYNSPLHF
TRBJ2-7,few,TRBV11-3,CASSLSRDTSYEQYF
TRBJ2-4,few,TRBV2,CASTRTPSGGPYIQYF
TRBJ2-7,once,TRBV6-6,CASSLPGHAAYEQYF
TRBJ2-5,.,TRBV4-3,CASSQVLSAGAGETQYF
TRBJ1-1,few,TRBV7-9,CASSLGVWNTEAFF
TRBJ1-1,many,TRBV19,CASSIDRSEAFF
TRBJ1-1,few,TRBV2,CATRQGYTEAFF
TRBJ2-7,.,TRBV4-1,CASSQVKNSGTGFSYEQYF
TRBJ2-7,many,TRBV7-8,CASSSQPGLVHEQYF
TRBJ1-2,few,TRBV2,CASPGGLEEGYTF
TRBJ2-3,.,TRBV11-2,CASSGPPWADTQYF
TRBJ1-2,.,TRBV15,CATSRVPFTTYGYTF
TRBJ2-1,.,TRBV7-4,CASSLAKVSGGARYNEQFF
TRBJ1-2,.,TRBV5-1,CASSARFDGYTF
TRBJ2-1,once,TRBV7-3,CASSRTSGAYNEQFF
TRBJ2-7,.,TRBV20-1,CSVRLGEGGYEQYF
TRBJ2-3,many,TRBV4-3,CASSQETGSTQDTQYF
TRBJ1-4,.,TRBV2,CASSESFRDRVNEKLFF
TRBJ1-1,.,TRBV2,CASSESVGGDTEAFF
TRBJ1-5,many,TRBV12-3/TRBV12-4,CASSELHSNQPQHF
TRBJ2-7,.,TRBV2,CASSEGRDLYEQYF
TRBJ2-2,.,TRBV7-6,CASSLTTSGGSNTGELFF
TRBJ2-3,.,TRBV12-3/TRBV12-4,CASSLFPYFSGGATNTQYF
TRBJ2-7,.,TRBV7-4,CASTPPGTGGREQYF
TRBJ2-7,few,TRBV11-2,CASSLGTPRGNSTYEQYF
TRBJ1-1,many,TRBV7-6,CASSLGGRNTEAFF
TRBJ2-2,.,TRBV11-2,CASSLDQAITNTGELFF
TRBJ1-5,few,TRBV7-2,CASSSGWANQPQHF
TRBJ1-2,.,TRBV2,CASSEAKEYYGYTF
TRBJ1-1,few,TRBV4-1,CASSLTAMNTEAFF
TRBJ1-6,few,TRBV2,CASGQNNSPLHF
TRBJ2-3,many,TRBV7-8,CASSLVADTQYF
TRBJ2-1,many,TRBV11-2,CASGQKRNEQFF
TRBJ2-6,.,TRBV20-1,CSATPTGPGANVLTF
TRBJ2-2,many,TRBV24-1,CATSDRTEPTGELFF
TRBJ2-7,few,TRBV4-3,CASSQDRTYEQYF
TRBJ2-1,.,TRBV19,CASSAILYSYNEQFF
TRBJ1-6,.,TRBV6-5,CASRLTGIRSPLHF
TRBJ1-2,.,TRBV4-1,CASSQVVGANYGYTF
TRBJ2-1,.,TRBV6-1,CASREAGGNYNEQFF
TRBJ2-2,many,TRBV2,CASSEIGYSAANTGELFF